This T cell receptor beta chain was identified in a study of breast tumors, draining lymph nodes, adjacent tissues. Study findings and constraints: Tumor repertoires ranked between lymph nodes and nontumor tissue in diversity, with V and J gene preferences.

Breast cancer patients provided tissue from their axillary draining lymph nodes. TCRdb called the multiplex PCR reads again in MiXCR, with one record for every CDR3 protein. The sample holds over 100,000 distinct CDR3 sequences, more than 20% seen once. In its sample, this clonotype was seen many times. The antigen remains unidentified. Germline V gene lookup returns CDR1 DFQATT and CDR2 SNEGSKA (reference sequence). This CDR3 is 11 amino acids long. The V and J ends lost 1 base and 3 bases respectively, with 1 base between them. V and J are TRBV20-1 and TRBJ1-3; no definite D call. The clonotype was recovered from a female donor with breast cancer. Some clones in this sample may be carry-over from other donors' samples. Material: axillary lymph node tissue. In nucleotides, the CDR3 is TGCAGTGCTAGAGGTGGAAACACCATATATTTT. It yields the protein CSARGGNTIYF.